The entry below describes one T cell receptor beta chain. Its specificity is not known. Here immunoSEQ multiplex PCR was the method, and the copy in TCRdb shows in-frame clones only, minus some. Of 25,000 to 40,000 clones listed, roughly 75% are singletons. This sample is drawn from a study of a mutant IDH1 vaccine in newly diagnosed glioma. The overall study: Treated patients, averaging approximately 40 years, were roughly 62% male and approximately 38% female.

The CDR3 covers 15 residues. Germline assignment: CDR1 MNHEY and CDR2 SVGAGI. V lost 0 bases, J lost 7 bases, and 13 bases lay in between. Time point given: week 35, safety follow-up. All doses held 300 ug of mutant IDH1 20-mer peptide, with topical imiquimod. This TCR derives from a woman between 35 and 50 years old with glioma. This specimen was PBMCs, taken from a glioma patient whose treatment included an IDH1 peptide vaccine. This chain uses TRBV6-5 with TRBJ2-4; the D call may be TRBD1 or TRBD2 (6 bases each). The CDR3 sequence: CASSYSPGAGNIQYF. As DNA, the CDR3 is TGTGCCAGCAGTTACTCCCCGGGGGCCGGGAACATTCAGTACTTC.